The present T cell receptor beta chain was sequenced within a study of shared clonotypes between healthy human individuals. From germline, CDR1 is SNHLY and CDR2 FYNNEI. V lost 1 base, J lost 3 bases, and 6 bases stayed unmatched. The CDR3 is made up of 16 amino acids. CD8 cells classed as naive were CD45RO-negative and positively selected for CCR7, excluding terminally differentiated effector memory CD45RA+ cells. The method was immunoSEQ multiplex PCR; TCRdb's version includes in-frame clones alone and lacks a portion of them. The sample carries around 1,900,000 clones, 90% to 95% recorded once. The TCR comes from a man younger than 35 in good health. Some clones in this sample may be carry-over from other donors' samples. The specimen sequenced was naive CD8+ T cells from PBMCs. This chain links TRBV2 with TRBJ2-7; 10 bases fit TRBD2. The CDR3 loop is CASSEGGSGRYYEQYF. CDR3 coding DNA: TGTGCCAGCAGTGAAGGCGGTAGCGGGAGGTACTACGAGCAGTACTTC.